The 4 T cell receptor beta chains reported below all come from one sample, sequenced in a study of regulatory T cells in long-lasting Graves disease. Time point noted: persistent/refractory GD, antithyroid drugs over 5 years with positive TRAb. Isolated PBMC RNA provided the starting material for the TCR library. Libraries of TCR beta came from iRepertoire HTBI primers plus Arm-PCR of CDR3 regions. MiXCR, applied by TCRdb to the multiplex PCR reads, yields one record per CDR3 protein. Altogether over 450,000 distinct CDR3 sequences are present, about 22% being singletons, with the ten largest covering 7% to 9%. The sequenced sample was peripheral blood mononuclear cells (PBMCs), obtained when the disease was refractory, from a patient treated with antithyroid drugs. The receptor set was obtained from a female donor with Graves disease.

This clonotype was seen many times. The CDR3 reads CASSSRGGLQVTQYF. CDR3 DNA: TGTGCCAGCAGTTCGAGAGGGGGCCTTCAGGTGACCCAGTACTTC. The J gene is TRBJ2-5, the V gene TRBV28; 7 bases line up with TRBD1. Losses at the gene ends were 4 bases for V and 7 bases for J; bases not matched to a gene: 12. Germline CDR1 reads MDHEN; CDR2 reads SYDVKM. The CDR3 extends over 15 amino acids.

This chain uses TRBV12-3 or TRBV12-4 with TRBJ2-2; TRBD2 aligns across 11 bases. The CDR3 spans 15 residues. The junction had 2 bases not matched to a gene; V was cut back by 4 bases and J by 4 bases. For the CDR3, the DNA is TGTGCCAGCAGTTATAGCGGGGGGGTCACCGGGGAGCTGTTTTTT. Protein product: CASSYSGGVTGELFF.

This clonotype was observed at least ten times. The chain has TRBV2 and TRBJ1-2; a possible D gene is TRBD1 (6 bases). Germline CDR1 is SNHLY and CDR2 is FYNNEI. The CDR3 covers 16 residues. Trimming left V 0 bases short and J 4 bases short, with 15 bases between. The CDR3 DNA reads as TGTGCCAGCAGTGAAGCCGGACAGTTGATGGTCTATGGCTACACCTTC. As protein: CASSEAGQLMVYGYTF.

This chain joins TRBV7-2 and TRBJ1-2; D is perhaps TRBD1 (6 bases). V lost 0 bases and J lost 6, with 11 bases in between. The germline V gene has CDR1 SGHTA and CDR2 FQGNSA. The CDR3 sequence is 14 residues long. This chain's CDR3 is CASSLAGAVHGYTF. The CDR3 nucleotides read TGTGCCAGCAGCTTAGCGGGGGCCGTGCATGGCTACACCTTC. The entire variable domain, with the rest obtained from reference TRBV7-2 and TRBJ1-2, is as follows: GAGVSQSPSNKVTEKGKDVELRCDPISGHTALYWYRQSLGQGLEFLIYFQGNSAPDKSGLPSDRFSAERTGGSVSTLTIQRTQQEDSAVYLCASSLAGAVHGYTFGSGTRLTVV.